These T cell receptor beta chains were read from a single sample in a study of cytomegalovirus exposure and HLA in healthy donors. Assay: immunoSEQ multiplex PCR; the TCRdb copy retains only in-frame clones and omits some. The sample comprises 72,000 or so clones, around 72% of which are singletons, and approximately 7% rests with the top ten. Sequencing was performed on PBMCs. These receptor sequences come from a woman aged 25 to 39 in good health and CMV-seropositive. Each CDR3 is given with its conserved first and last residue. Clone size is not always given. Where it is, it says once, few, many or a class for expanded clones.

>TRBJ1-2|NA|TRBV7-2
CASSVSTGAGGYTF
>TRBJ1-5|NA|TRBV19
CASSIGGQLSNQPQHF
>TRBJ2-7|few|TRBV19
CASSRLAGSYEQYF
>TRBJ2-3|few|TRBV7-8
CASSTLATGAKNTDTQYF
>TRBJ1-4|NA|TRBV4-3
CASSQGPKGTGNEKLFF
>TRBJ2-5|once|TRBV6-1
CASSEREVWETQYF
>TRBJ1-6|once|TRBV5-1
CASGQELNSPLHF
>TRBJ1-2|NA|TRBV10-2
CASSGGTGGTNYGYTF
>TRBJ2-1|medium-sized|TRBV2
CASTRTRSSYNEQFF
>TRBJ2-3|NA|TRBV5-1
CASSPDRSTDTQYF